This T cell receptor beta chain derives from a study of T cells in Graves' hyperthyroidism and ophthalmopathy. Study-level background: At the time of initial diagnosis and before any treatment, peripheral blood was collected. Broader study findings: Peripheral blood also featured most of the thyroid clonotypes expanded above 0.001.

The CDR3 regions of TCR beta were amplified from RNA transcripts. The HTBI primer set drove a first-round RT-PCR of the TCR CDR3. TCRdb processed the multiplex PCR reads anew with MiXCR; each CDR3 protein has one entry. The table records some 270,000 distinct CDR3 sequences, 24% of them present only once. Clinicians diagnosed patients from clinical symptoms, serum thyroxine and TRAb, thyroid ultrasound and orbital computed tomography. The PBMCs had their origin in around 9.1 ml of fresh peripheral blood. Comment on this clonotype: What it binds is unknown.

Specimen: blood. This clonotype was sampled from a woman in her 40s with Graves' ophthalmopathy.

The CDR3 loop reads CAWQRLGELFF. CDR3 DNA sequence: TGTGCCTGGCAGCGCCTGGGGGAGCTGTTTTTT. This sequence joins TRBV30 and TRBJ2-2; no reliable D call. The CDR3 extends over 11 amino acids. V gave up 5 bases and J gave up 8 bases, with 9 bases separating them. Germline assignment: CDR1 GTSNPN and CDR2 SVGIG (reference sequence). Full variable domain (missing parts from reference TRBV30 and TRBJ2-2): SQTIHQWPATLVQPVGSPLSLECTVEGTSNPNLYWYRQAAGRGLQLLFYSVGIGQISSEVPQNLSASRPQDRQFILSSKKLLLSDSGFYLCAWQRLGELFFGEGSRLTVL.